This T cell receptor beta chain originates from a study of T cell responses to AZD1222 COVID-19 vaccine. Study-wide background: Analyses pooled second doses at about 4 or about 12 weeks. Whole-study results and caveats: Every sample of the repertoires postdated the peak T cell response. Baseline antibody screening turned up just a handful of seropositive AZD1222 recipients.

Clones were sequenced by immunoSEQ multiplex PCR, and TCRdb holds only the in-frame ones, with some missing. Among over 110,000 clones listed, 91% were seen once. Concerning this clone itself: What it binds is unknown.

The germline V gene has CDR1 MNHEY and CDR2 SVGEGT. J lost 6 bases, V lost 4 bases, and 6 bases had no gene match. The CDR3 length is 15 residues. The material was peripheral blood, obtained on day 0 of AZD1222 vaccination. The TCR was taken from an adult in good health. This sequence joins TRBV6-2 or TRBV6-3 and TRBJ2-1; TRBD2 agrees at 10 bases. This CDR3 reads CASSFRTSGFNEQFF. The CDR3 bases are TGTGCCAGCAGTTTTCGGACTAGCGGTTTCAATGAGCAGTTCTTC.